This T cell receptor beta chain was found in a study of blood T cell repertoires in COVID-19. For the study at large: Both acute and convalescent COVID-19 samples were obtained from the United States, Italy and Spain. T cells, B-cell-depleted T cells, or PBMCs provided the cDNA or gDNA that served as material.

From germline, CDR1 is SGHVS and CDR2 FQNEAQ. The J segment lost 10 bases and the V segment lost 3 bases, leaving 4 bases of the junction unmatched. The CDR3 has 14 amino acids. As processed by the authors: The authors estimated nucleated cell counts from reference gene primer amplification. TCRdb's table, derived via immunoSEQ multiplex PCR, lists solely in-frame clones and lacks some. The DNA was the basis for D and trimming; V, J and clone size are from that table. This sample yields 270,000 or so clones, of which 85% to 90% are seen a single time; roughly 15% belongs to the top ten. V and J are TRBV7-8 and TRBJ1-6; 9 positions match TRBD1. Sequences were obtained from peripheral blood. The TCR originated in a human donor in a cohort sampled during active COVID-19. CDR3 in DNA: TGTGCCAGCAGCTTCGGACAGGGGAGCTCACCCCTCCACTTT. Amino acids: CASSFGQGSSPLHF.